The clone carrying this T cell receptor beta chain was recorded a few times. Its antigen remains unidentified. These data belong to a study of identical twins. One entry per CDR3 protein, called by TCRdb with MiXCR from the 5' RACE reads. Here the sample spans under 300,000 distinct CDR3 sequences, about 14% being singletons. The CDR3 sequence is 12 residues long. Germline lookup yields CDR1 GTSNPN and CDR2 SVGIG (reference sequence). Study-wide points: Out-of-frame beta chain sequences displayed weaker excess sharing between twins. Modeled out-of-frame TCR alpha sharing in monozygotic twins fell below observed levels. Analyses based on zero insertions could be partly confounded by invariant MAIT and iNKT cells. Out-of-frame alpha sequences shared between twins exhibited an excess of low generation probability.

J is TRBJ1-1 and V is TRBV30; D is perhaps TRBD1 (6 bases). The sample consisted of memory (CD45RO+) T cells sorted from blood. The clonotype originates from a woman in her late teens or twenties in good health. CDR3 sequence: CTGLSENTEAFF. The DNA for the CDR3 is TGTACAGGGCTTTCGGAGAACACTGAAGCTTTCTTT.